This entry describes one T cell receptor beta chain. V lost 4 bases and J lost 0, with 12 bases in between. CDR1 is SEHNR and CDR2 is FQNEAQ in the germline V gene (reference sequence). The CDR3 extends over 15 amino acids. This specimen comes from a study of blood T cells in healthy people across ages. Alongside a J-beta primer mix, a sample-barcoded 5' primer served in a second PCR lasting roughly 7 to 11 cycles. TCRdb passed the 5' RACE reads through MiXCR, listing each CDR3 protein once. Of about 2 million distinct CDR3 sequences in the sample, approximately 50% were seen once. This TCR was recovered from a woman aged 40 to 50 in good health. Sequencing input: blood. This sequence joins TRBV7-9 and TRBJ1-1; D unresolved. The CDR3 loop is CASSSREWMNTEAFF. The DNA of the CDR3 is TGTGCCAGCAGCTCACGAGAGTGGATGAACACTGAAGCTTTCTTT.